The 31 T cell receptor beta chains in this list originate from one sample, sequenced in a study of blood T cells in healthy people across ages. Together with a sample-barcoded 5' primer, a J-beta primer mix was included in a second PCR lasting roughly 6 to 12 cycles. A single record per CDR3 protein comes from TCRdb applying MiXCR to the 5' RACE reads. This table holds just over 1 million distinct CDR3 sequences, around 45% found once. The source material was blood. These receptors originate from a woman in her fifties or sixties in good health.

The genes are TRBV7-2 and TRBJ2-3; 7 bases align to TRBD1. Trimming at V came to 5 bases and at J to 4 bases, leaving 12 bases not matched to a gene. Germline assignment: CDR1 SGHTA and CDR2 FQGNSA. The CDR3 is made up of 16 amino acids. CDR3 DNA: TGTACCAGCAGCCCCTGGACAGGCGTCCCCCCAGATACGCAGTATTTT. This sequence encodes CTSSPWTGVPPDTQYF.

V gene TRBV6-5 combines with J gene TRBJ2-5; no clear D. Trimming cost V 2 bases and J 1 base, with 11 bases left between them. This CDR3 contains 15 residues. Germline V gene data show CDR1 as MNHEY and CDR2 as SVGAGI. CDR3 in DNA: TGTGCCAGCAGTTACGTGGGTGGAGTCCAAGAGACCCAGTACTTC. Encoded protein: CASSYVGGVQETQYF.

V gene TRBV20-1 combines with J gene TRBJ2-1; TRBD2 matches 8 bases. Germline trimming cut 3 bases from V and 6 bases from J; bases unmatched to any gene: 16. The CDR3 is made up of 17 amino acids. Germline CDR1 DFQATT, CDR2 SNEGSKA (reference sequence). Here the CDR3 DNA reads TGCAGTGCTAGTCTTAATACGGGAGGGCCGCGAGGCAATGAGCAGTTCTTC. Its translation is CSASLNTGGPRGNEQFF.

V gene TRBV4-1 combines with J gene TRBJ2-1; D remains ambiguous. Trimming took 0 bases from V and 6 from J, leaving 12 bases between them. Per the germline V gene, CDR1 is MGHRA and CDR2 is YSYEKL. CDR3 length: 15 amino acids. DNA of the CDR3: TGCGCCAGCAGCCAAGAACGCGGTCCCTGCAATGAGCAGTTCTTC. It codes for CASSQERGPCNEQFF.

The chain couples TRBV28 to TRBJ2-5; D not certain. This CDR3 has 16 amino acids. Trimming shortened V by 4 bases and J by 5 bases, and 20 bases separated the two germline ends. The germline V gene encodes CDR1 MDHEN and CDR2 SYDVKM. This CDR3 reads CASSSQLAPQTETQYF. CDR3 in DNA: TGTGCCAGCAGTTCTCAACTCGCGCCTCAAACGGAGACCCAGTACTTC.

This clonotype was counted only a few times. The genes are TRBV6-1 and TRBJ1-5, with 8 bases fitting TRBD1. Germline V CDR1 and CDR2: MNHNS, SASEGT. Losses at the gene ends were 4 bases for V and 1 base for J; bases not matched to a gene: 3. This CDR3 has 15 residues. In nucleotides, the CDR3 is TGTGCCAGCAGTGGGAGGACAGGGAGCAATCAGCCCCAGCATTTT. Translated: CASSGRTGSNQPQHF.

The chain uses TRBV7-6 and TRBJ1-2, with TRBD1 as a possible D gene (6 bases). Looked up from germline, CDR1 is SGHVS and CDR2 is FNYEAQ. With 5 bases removed from V and 6 bases from J, the gap between germline ends came to 16 bases. This CDR3 region has 14 residues. The DNA for the CDR3 is TGTGCCAGCAGCGTAATGACAGGATTGAATGGCTACACCTTC. Protein sequence: CASSVMTGLNGYTF.

CDR3 sequence (DNA): TGTGCCAGCAGCCAAGATTATACGGGAGGCTACAATGAGCAGTTCTTC. Protein: CASSQDYTGGYNEQFF. The chain joins TRBV4-2 to TRBJ2-1; TRBD2 agrees at 7 bases. The CDR3 consists of 16 residues. Germline V gene data show CDR1 as LGHNA and CDR2 as YNFKEQ. V lost 0 bases to trimming and J lost 3 bases; unmatched junction nucleotides: 5.

The chain employs TRBV2 and TRBJ2-1; 10 nucleotides agree with TRBD1. Germline V gene sequence: CDR1 SNHLY, CDR2 FYNNEI. The CDR3 runs to 15 residues. The V gene end was trimmed by 6 bases and the J gene end by 4 bases; junction bases not matched to a gene: 6. Here the CDR3 DNA reads TGTGCCAGCAGAACCGGGACAGGGGTTTACAATGAGCAGTTCTTC. Its translation is CASRTGTGVYNEQFF. The whole variable domain, filled in from reference TRBV2 and TRBJ2-1, reads EPEVTQTPSHQVTQMGQEVILRCVPISNHLYFYWYRQILGQKVEFLVSFYNNEISEKSEIFDDQFSVERPDGSNFTLKIRSTKLEDSAMYFCASRTGTGVYNEQFFGPGTRLTVL.

The genes are TRBV27 and TRBJ2-4; 7 positions agree with TRBD2. CDR3 size: 16 residues. Per germline, CDR1 MNHEY and CDR2 SMNVEV (reference sequence). V gave up 4 bases and J gave up 3 bases; unmatched junction bases: 9. CDR3 bases: TGTGCCAGCAGTTCGGCGCGGGAGTCCGTCAAAAACATTCAGTACTTC. It translates to CASSSARESVKNIQYF.

The chain combines TRBV6-5 with TRBJ2-5; 7 bases fit TRBD1. The J call could be wrong; TRBJ2-7 is a better fit for the DNA end. Per the germline V gene, CDR1 is MNHEY and CDR2 is SVGAGI. The CDR3 loop spans 16 amino acids. CDR3 nucleotide sequence: TGTGCCAGCAGTTCCCCCGGGACAGCCTCTTCCTACGAGCAGTACTTC. Protein sequence: CASSSPGTASSYEQYF.

This clonotype appeared a few times. The rearrangement uses TRBV27 and TRBJ2-5; 9 bases align to TRBD1. V lost 7 bases to trimming and J lost 3 bases; unmatched junction nucleotides: 6. CDR3 length: 14 amino acids. Germline V gene data show CDR1 as MNHEY and CDR2 as SMNVEV (reference sequence). This CDR3 reads CASTPGQGKETQYF. The CDR3 nucleotides read TGTGCCAGCACCCCGGGACAGGGTAAAGAGACCCAGTACTTC.

The chain links TRBV24-1 to TRBJ2-2; 10 bases match TRBD1. V trimming: 4 bases; J trimming: 5 bases; junction bases outside the gene matches: 9. Per the germline V gene, CDR1 is KGHDR and CDR2 is SFDVKD. The CDR3 runs 17 residues. The CDR3 region has the DNA TGTGCCACCAGTGACCCCGGACAGGGGGAGTCAACCGGGGAGCTGTTTTTT. This sequence encodes CATSDPGQGESTGELFF.

V and J are TRBV18 and TRBJ1-1, with 7 bases aligning to TRBD1. The CDR3 is 13 residues long. V lost 3 bases, J lost 3 bases, and 1 base stayed unmatched. Germline-derived CDR1 and CDR2 are KGHSH and LQKENI. CDR3 DNA: TGTGCCAGCTCACCCGGGACAGACACTGAAGCTTTCTTT. Translation gives CASSPGTDTEAFF.

The J gene is TRBJ2-3, the V gene TRBV2; a weak D match, TRBD2 (5 bases). Germline V CDR1 and CDR2: SNHLY, FYNNEI. V shed 7 bases and J shed 4 bases, with 24 bases lying between them. The CDR3 consists of 17 residues. The CDR3 DNA sequence: TGTGCCAGCATCCCCATAGCCGGTAGGCTAGCCTCAGATACGCAGTATTTT. This translates into CASIPIAGRLASDTQYF.

This clonotype was seen more than once but under ten times. The genes are TRBV3-1 and TRBJ1-5; D is unresolved. The CDR3 has 16 amino acids. The V gene's germline CDR1 is LGHDT and CDR2 YNNKEL (reference sequence). The V end lost 2 bases, the J end lost 2 bases, and 13 bases lay between the germline ends. Written as DNA, the CDR3 is TGTGCCAGCAGCCAAAAAAAGGGTATCGGCAATCAGCCCCAGCATTTT. Translating it yields CASSQKKGIGNQPQHF.

The genes are TRBV6-5 and TRBJ1-4, with 7 bases identical to TRBD1. V lost 4 bases and J lost 5; bases outside the gene matches: 10. Germline assignment: CDR1 MNHEY and CDR2 SVGAGI. The CDR3 runs 16 residues. Here the CDR3 DNA reads TGTGCCAGCAGTTCCCGGGACAGACTAAACAATGAAAAACTGTTTTTT. Residues: CASSSRDRLNNEKLFF.

The chain combines TRBV28 with TRBJ2-5; 7 nucleotides align to TRBD2. The germline V gene encodes CDR1 MDHEN and CDR2 SYDVKM. The CDR3 runs 16 residues. With 6 bases clipped from V and 2 bases from J, the junction kept 12 bases outside the gene matches. CDR3 residues: CASSPWGAGDQETQYF. In DNA, the CDR3 is TGTGCCAGCAGCCCCTGGGGTGCGGGAGATCAAGAGACCCAGTACTTC.

The V and J genes are TRBV20-1 and TRBJ1-1; D gene ambiguous. The CDR3 loop spans 11 amino acids. V shed 8 bases and J shed 1 base, with 8 bases lying between them. Germline V gives CDR1 DFQATT, CDR2 SNEGSKA (reference sequence). The CDR3 nucleotides read TGCAGTCTCGCCACGAACACTGAAGCTTTCTTT. This encodes CSLATNTEAFF.

In this sample, this clonotype turned up a few times. In DNA form, the CDR3 reads TGTGCCAGCAGTTACTCGAGTATGAAGACCCAGTACTTC. Translating it yields CASSYSSMKTQYF. V gene TRBV6-5 combines with J gene TRBJ2-5, with D unresolved. Per germline, CDR1 MNHEY and CDR2 SVGAGI. V lost 0 bases, J lost 6 bases, and 8 bases lay in between. CDR3 length: 13 amino acids.

This clonotype turned up a few times. The genes are TRBV29-1 and TRBJ2-7; D call uncertain. The CDR3 is 14 residues long. The germline V gene has CDR1 SQVTM and CDR2 ANQGSEA. Trimming stripped 7 bases from V and 0 bases from J, with 16 bases between. CDR3 sequence reads: CSAGVGHGSYEQYF. DNA of the CDR3: TGCAGCGCTGGGGTAGGGCACGGCTCCTACGAGCAGTACTTC.

The chain recombines TRBV20-1 with TRBJ2-1; TRBD2 matches at 9 bases. Germline-derived CDR1 and CDR2 are DFQATT and SNEGSKA (reference sequence). There are 19 residues in the CDR3. CDR3 sequence (DNA): TGCAGCTGCGAGGCGGGAGGGGAAATTAACCTAAGCTCCTACAATGAGCAGTTCTTC. The encoded protein is CSCEAGGEINLSSYNEQFF.

This clonotype showed up many times. The chain recombines TRBV12-3 or TRBV12-4 with TRBJ2-5; TRBD1 is a possible D gene (5 bases). The CDR3 consists of 13 residues. V was clipped by 2 bases and J by 4 bases, with 8 bases between them. The CDR3 DNA sequence: TGTGCCAGCAGTTTACAGGGTAGAGAGACCCAGTACTTC. Translating gives CASSLQGRETQYF.

This chain links TRBV29-1 with TRBJ1-4, with no clear D. V lost 5 bases and J 6 bases, leaving 13 bases between the germline ends. There are 13 residues in the CDR3. Germline loops: CDR1 SQVTM, CDR2 ANQGSEA. CDR3 bases: TGCAGCGTTAAAGCTGGGATGTATGAAAAACTGTTTTTT. Residues: CSVKAGMYEKLFF.

The chain links TRBV27 to TRBJ2-7; D might be TRBD1 (5 bases). V shed 2 bases and J shed 7 bases, with 12 bases lying between them. Germline V gene sequence: CDR1 MNHEY, CDR2 SMNVEV (reference sequence). The CDR3 length is 13 residues. The CDR3 reads CASSLLLDNEQYF. CDR3 in DNA: TGTGCCAGCAGTTTACTTTTGGACAATGAGCAGTACTTC.

This clonotype has more than one count but fewer than ten. This chain uses TRBV5-5 with TRBJ2-4; D possibly matches TRBD1 or TRBD2 (5 bases each). The J call may be faulty, since TRBJ2-7 better matches the DNA end. The CDR3 consists of 15 residues. Germline V lookup: CDR1 SGHKS, CDR2 YYEKEE (reference sequence). The CDR3 bases are TGTGCCAGCAGCTTGGCCGGGACCGCCTTAAGCGAGCAGTACTTC. Amino acid sequence: CASSLAGTALSEQYF.

The rearrangement joins TRBV4-2 to TRBJ2-7; D is possibly TRBD2 (5 bases). The germline V gene encodes CDR1 LGHNA and CDR2 YNFKEQ. V dropped 0 bases and J dropped 6 bases, with 12 bases sitting between them. The CDR3 extends over 14 amino acids. CDR3: CASSQERASGEQYF. DNA of the CDR3: TGTGCCAGCAGCCAAGAAAGGGCGAGCGGCGAGCAGTACTTC.

The chain couples TRBV7-6 to TRBJ2-7, with a tentative D call TRBD1 (5 bases). The germline CDR1 and CDR2 sequences are SGHVS and FNYEAQ. The CDR3 totals 15 residues. Trimming left V 5 bases short and J 0 bases short, with 14 bases between. CDR3 in amino acids: CASSPGHATSYEQYF. CDR3 coding DNA: TGTGCCAGCAGCCCCGGACACGCGACCTCCTACGAGCAGTACTTC.

V and J are TRBV7-8 and TRBJ2-1, with 14 bases aligning to TRBD2. With 5 bases clipped from V and 8 bases from J, the junction kept 11 bases outside the gene matches. In germline, CDR1 is SGHVS, CDR2 FQNEAQ. There are 17 residues in the CDR3. The CDR3 loop reads CASSPGLAGVEVDEQFF. In DNA, the CDR3 is TGTGCCAGCAGCCCGGGACTAGCGGGAGTCGAAGTCGATGAGCAGTTCTTC.

A few counts support this clonotype. This sequence joins TRBV27 and TRBJ2-3; 7 positions agree with TRBD2. This CDR3 has 12 residues. The J segment lost 6 bases and the V segment lost 8 bases, leaving 5 bases of the junction unmatched. Germline CDR1 and CDR2: MNHEY and SMNVEV (reference sequence). The CDR3 here is CASLGREDTQYF. The CDR3 bases are TGTGCCAGCTTAGGGAGGGAGGATACGCAGTATTTT.

In its sample, this clonotype was seen a few times. The chain employs TRBV27 and TRBJ2-5, with D possibly being TRBD1 (6 bases). The CDR3 runs to 16 residues. The germline V gene has CDR1 MNHEY and CDR2 SMNVEV (reference sequence). The ends were cut back, 4 bases at V and 7 bases at J, with 22 bases in the middle. In DNA, the CDR3 is TGTGCCAGCAGTTCTGAGACAGAGGGGGACCAGTGGACCCAGTACTTC. Translated, it gives CASSSETEGDQWTQYF.